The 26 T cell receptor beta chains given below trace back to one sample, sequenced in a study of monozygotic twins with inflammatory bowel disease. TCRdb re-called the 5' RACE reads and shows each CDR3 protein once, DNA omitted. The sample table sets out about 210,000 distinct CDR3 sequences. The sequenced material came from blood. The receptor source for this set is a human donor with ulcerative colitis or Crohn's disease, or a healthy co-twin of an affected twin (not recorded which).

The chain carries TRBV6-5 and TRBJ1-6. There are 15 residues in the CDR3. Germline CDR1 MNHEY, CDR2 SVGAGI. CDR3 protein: CASSYVDPYNSPLHF.

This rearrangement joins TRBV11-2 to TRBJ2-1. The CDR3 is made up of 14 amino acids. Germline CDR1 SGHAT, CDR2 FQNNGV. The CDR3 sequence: CASSSSRQDNEQFF.

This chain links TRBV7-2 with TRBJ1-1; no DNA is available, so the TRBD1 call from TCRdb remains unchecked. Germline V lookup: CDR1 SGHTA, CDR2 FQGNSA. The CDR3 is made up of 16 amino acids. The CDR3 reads CASSRRGQALNTEAFF.

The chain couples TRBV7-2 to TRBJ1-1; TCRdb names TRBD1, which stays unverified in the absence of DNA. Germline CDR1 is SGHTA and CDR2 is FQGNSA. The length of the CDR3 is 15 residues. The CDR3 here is CASSTRSGFDTEAFF.

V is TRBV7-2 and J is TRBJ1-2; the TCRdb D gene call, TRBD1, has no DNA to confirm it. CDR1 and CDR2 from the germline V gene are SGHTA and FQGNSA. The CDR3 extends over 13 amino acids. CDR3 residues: CASSLGDRTGYTF.

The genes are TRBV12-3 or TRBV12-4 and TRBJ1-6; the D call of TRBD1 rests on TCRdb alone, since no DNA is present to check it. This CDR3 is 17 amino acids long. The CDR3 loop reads CASSLISGQGYNSPLHF.

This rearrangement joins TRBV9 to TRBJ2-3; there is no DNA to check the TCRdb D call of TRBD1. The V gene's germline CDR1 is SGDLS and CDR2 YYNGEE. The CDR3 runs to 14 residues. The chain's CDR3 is CASPGGVLSDTQYF.

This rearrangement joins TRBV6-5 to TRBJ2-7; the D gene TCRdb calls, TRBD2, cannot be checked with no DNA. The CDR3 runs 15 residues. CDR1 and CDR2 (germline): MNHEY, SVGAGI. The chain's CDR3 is CASSWLAGDTYEQYF.

CDR3: CSARDLGGLNQPQHF. This chain links TRBV20-1 with TRBJ1-5; the D call from TCRdb, TRBD1, cannot be confirmed without DNA. CDR3 length: 15 residues. CDR1 is DFQATT and CDR2 is SNEGSKA in the germline V gene (reference sequence).

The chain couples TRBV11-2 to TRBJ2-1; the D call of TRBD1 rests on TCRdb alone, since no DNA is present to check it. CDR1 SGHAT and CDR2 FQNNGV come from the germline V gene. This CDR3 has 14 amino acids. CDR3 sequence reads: CASSRDRVDNEQFF.

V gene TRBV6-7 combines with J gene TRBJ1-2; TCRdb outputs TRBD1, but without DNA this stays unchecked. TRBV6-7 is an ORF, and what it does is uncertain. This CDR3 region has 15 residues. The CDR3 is CASSTGTQANYGYTF.

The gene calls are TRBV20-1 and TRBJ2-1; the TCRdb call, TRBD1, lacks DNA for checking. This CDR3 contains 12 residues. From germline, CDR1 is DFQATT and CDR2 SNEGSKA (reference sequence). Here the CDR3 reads CSARAGLGEQFF.

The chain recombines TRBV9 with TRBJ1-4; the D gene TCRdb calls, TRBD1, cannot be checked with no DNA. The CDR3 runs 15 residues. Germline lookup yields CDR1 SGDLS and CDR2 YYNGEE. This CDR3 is CASSVQGTGSEKLFF.

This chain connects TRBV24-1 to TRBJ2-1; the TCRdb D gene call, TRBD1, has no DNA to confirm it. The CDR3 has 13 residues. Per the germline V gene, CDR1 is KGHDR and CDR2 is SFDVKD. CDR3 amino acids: CATSGLDSTEQFF.

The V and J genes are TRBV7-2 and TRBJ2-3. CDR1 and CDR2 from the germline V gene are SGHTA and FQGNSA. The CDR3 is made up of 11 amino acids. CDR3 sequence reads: CASSSLYTQYF.

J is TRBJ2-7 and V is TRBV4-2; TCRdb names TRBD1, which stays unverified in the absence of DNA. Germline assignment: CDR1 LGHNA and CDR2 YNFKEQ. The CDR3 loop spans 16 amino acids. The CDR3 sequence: CASSQEPTGTGYEQYF.

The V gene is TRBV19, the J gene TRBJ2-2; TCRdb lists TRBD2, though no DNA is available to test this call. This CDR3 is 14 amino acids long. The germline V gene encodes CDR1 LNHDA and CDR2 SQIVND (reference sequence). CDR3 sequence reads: CAGRAGGSTGELFF.

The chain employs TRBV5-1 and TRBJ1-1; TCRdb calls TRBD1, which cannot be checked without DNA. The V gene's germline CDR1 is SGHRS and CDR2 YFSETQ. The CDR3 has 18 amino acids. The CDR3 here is CASSPTLGGGTTNTEAFF. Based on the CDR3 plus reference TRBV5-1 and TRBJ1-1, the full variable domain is KAGVTQTPRYLIKTRGQQVTLSCSPISGHRSVSWYQQTPGQGLQFLFEYFSETQRNKGNFPGRFSGRQFSNSRSEMNVSTLELGDSALYLCASSPTLGGGTTNTEAFFGQGTRLTVV.

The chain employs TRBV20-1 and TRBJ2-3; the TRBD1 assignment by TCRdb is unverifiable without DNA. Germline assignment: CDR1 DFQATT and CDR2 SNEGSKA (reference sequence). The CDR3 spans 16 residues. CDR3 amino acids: CSGRRGGAPSTDTQYF.

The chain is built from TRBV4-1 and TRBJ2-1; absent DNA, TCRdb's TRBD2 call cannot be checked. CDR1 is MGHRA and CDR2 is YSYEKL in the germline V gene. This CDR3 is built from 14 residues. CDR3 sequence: CASSQDAGRSEQFF.

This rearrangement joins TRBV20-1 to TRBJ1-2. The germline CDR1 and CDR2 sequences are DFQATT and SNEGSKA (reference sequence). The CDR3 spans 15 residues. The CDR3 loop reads CSASSPRREDYGYTF.

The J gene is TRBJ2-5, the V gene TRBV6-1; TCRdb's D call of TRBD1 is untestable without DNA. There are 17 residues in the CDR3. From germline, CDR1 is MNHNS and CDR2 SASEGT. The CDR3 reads CASSGTVRWYPGETQYF.

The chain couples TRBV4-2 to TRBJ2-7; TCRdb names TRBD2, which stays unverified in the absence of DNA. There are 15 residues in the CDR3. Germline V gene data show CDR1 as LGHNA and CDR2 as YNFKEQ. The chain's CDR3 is CASSQDKGLSYEQYF.

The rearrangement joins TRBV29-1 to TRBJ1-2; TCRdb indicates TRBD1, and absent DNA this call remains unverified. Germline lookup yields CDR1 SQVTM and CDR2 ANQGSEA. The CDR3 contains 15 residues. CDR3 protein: CSAPWPLWGGYGYTF.

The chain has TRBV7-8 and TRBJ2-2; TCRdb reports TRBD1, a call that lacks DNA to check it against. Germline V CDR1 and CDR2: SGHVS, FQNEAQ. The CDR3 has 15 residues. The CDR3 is CASSAQGTNTGELFF.

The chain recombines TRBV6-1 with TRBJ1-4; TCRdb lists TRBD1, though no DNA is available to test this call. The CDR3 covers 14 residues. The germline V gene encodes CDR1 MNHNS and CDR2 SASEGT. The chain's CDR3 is CASSENRRVSILFF.